This passage covers 3 T cell receptor beta chains from one sample sequenced in a study of blood T cell repertoires in COVID-19. Profiled with immunoSEQ multiplex PCR; TCRdb holds only in-frame clones, not every one. The sample holds about 190,000 clones, approximately 84% seen once. The sequencing sample was made of PBMCs or T cells enriched from blood (not recorded which). These receptors were obtained from a woman younger than 45 who had recovered from COVID-19.

The V call is TRBV5-4, the J call TRBJ2-3; 7 bases align to TRBD2. CDR1 and CDR2 from the germline V gene are SGHNT and YYREEE (reference sequence). V lost 4 bases and J lost 1; bases outside the gene matches: 15. The CDR3 is 18 residues long. Here the CDR3 DNA reads TGTGCCAGCAGCCACTCTAGCGGAGCCCCAAAGGGCACAGATACGCAGTATTTT. Translating it yields CASSHSSGAPKGTDTQYF.

The V and J genes are TRBV7-9 and TRBJ2-4; D is unclear. The ends were cut back, 7 bases at V and 8 bases at J, with 21 bases in the middle. The germline gives CDR1 SEHNR, CDR2 FQNEAQ (reference sequence). The CDR3 length is 15 residues. The CDR3 bases are TGTGCCAGCAACTCAATCTTGGCAGGTTGGGACATTCAGTACTTC. It specifies CASNSILAGWDIQYF. Using reference TRBV7-9 and TRBJ2-4 for the parts outside the CDR3, the full variable domain is DTGVSQNPRHKITKRGQNVTFRCDPISEHNRLYWYRQTLGQGPEFLTYFQNEAQLEKSRLLSDRFSAERPKGSFSTLEIQRTEQGDSAMYLCASNSILAGWDIQYFGAGTRLSVL.

This clone is a singleton in its sample. The chain has TRBV29-1 and TRBJ2-3, with D possibly matching TRBD2 (6 bases). Germline loops: CDR1 SQVTM, CDR2 ANQGSEA. CDR3 length: 12 amino acids. Deletions cut 4 bases from V and 2 bases from J, with 7 bases between. The CDR3 DNA sequence: TGCAGCGTTGGCGGGGCCACAGATACGCAGTATTTT. It specifies CSVGGATDTQYF.